These T cell receptor beta chains were read from a single sample in a study of cytomegalovirus exposure and HLA in healthy donors. Some clones are missing from TCRdb's copy, which holds only in-frame ones; the method was immunoSEQ multiplex PCR. The sample shows over 150,000 clones, around 80% of them seen only once. Source material: PBMCs. These receptors came from a man aged 30-40 years in good health and CMV-seropositive. CDR3s include the opening cysteine and the closing phenylalanine or tryptophan. The D gene is left open where the match is weak. Part of the rows lack a size; the others show once, few, many or a class for expanded clones.

TRBV19,TRBJ2-2,TRBD1,-,TGTGCCAGTAGTATAATCGGGACAGGGCAGGCCGGGGAGCTGTTTTTT,CASSIIGTGQAGELFF
TRBV30,TRBJ1-2,-,-,TGTGCCTGGTCGGACATAGCTAACTATGGCTACACCTTC,CAWSDIANYGYTF
TRBV4-3,TRBJ2-3,-,-,TGCGCCAGCAGCCAACTTGGACTGGGAGCCACAGATACGCAGTATTTT,CASSQLGLGATDTQYF
TRBV29-1,TRBJ2-5,-,-,TGCAGCGTTGAAGGGGCTAGCATAGTAGAGACCCAGTACTTC,CSVEGASIVETQYF
TRBV28,TRBJ2-3,-,-,TGTGCCAGCAGTTTATCTGCGACAGATACGCAGTATTTT,CASSLSATDTQYF
TRBV6-1,TRBJ2-1,TRBD1,-,TGTGCCAGCAGCACCGGGACAGGGAACTACAATGAGCAGTTCTTC,CASSTGTGNYNEQFF
TRBV28,TRBJ1-2,TRBD1,-,TGTGCCAGCAGCTCAGGGGGGCCTGGCTACACCTTC,CASSSGGPGYTF
TRBV5-1,TRBJ2-7,-,-,TGCGCCAGCAGCATAGACAGGATCCTCTCCTACGAGCAGTACTTC,CASSIDRILSYEQYF
TRBV19,TRBJ1-1,TRBD1,-,TGTGCCAGTAGTACGCTTACAGGGGGAAGGGAGGGTGAAGCTTTCTTT,CASSTLTGGREGEAFF
TRBV5-4,TRBJ2-7,-,-,TGTGCCAGCAGCTTATACGGACTTGCCTACGAGCAGTACTTC,CASSLYGLAYEQYF
TRBV9,TRBJ1-2,-,few,TGTGCCAGCAGCCCTCCCGGTCGCGATGGCTACACCTTC,CASSPPGRDGYTF
TRBV7-9,TRBJ1-3,-,-,TGTGCCAGCAGCGTAACACGGAGCGCCATATATTTT,CASSVTRSAIYF
TRBV28,TRBJ1-2,TRBD1,-,TGTGCCAGCAGTTCGACAGGGGGCGAGGGCTACACCTTC,CASSSTGGEGYTF
TRBV21-1,TRBJ2-3,-,-,TGTGCCAGCAGCTTAAGCACAGATACGCAGTATTTT,CASSLSTDTQYF
TRBV30,TRBJ1-1,TRBD1,-,TGTGCCTGGAGCCCCGGGACAGGGGGCTCTGAAGCTTTCTTT,CAWSPGTGGSEAFF
TRBV5-1,TRBJ1-4,-,few,TGCGCCAGCAGCGCTTCTACAGGGATTGGTGAAAAACTGTTTTTT,CASSASTGIGEKLFF
TRBV19,TRBJ2-1,TRBD2,-,TGTGCCAGTAGTATTACGCTAGCGGCCTCCTACAATGAGCAGTTCTTC,CASSITLAASYNEQFF
TRBV27,TRBJ2-7,-,-,TGTGCCAGCAGTTTAGGGGCTGCCTACGAGCAGTACTTC,CASSLGAAYEQYF
TRBV6-6,TRBJ1-2,TRBD1,once,TGTGCCAGCAGTTACCCACGGACAGGGAGATATGGCTACACCTTC,CASSYPRTGRYGYTF
TRBV5-4,TRBJ2-1,TRBD2,once,TGTGCCAGCAGCCGCCTAGCGGGAGGGGGCAATGAGCAGTTCTTC,CASSRLAGGGNEQFF
TRBV19,TRBJ1-1,TRBD1,-,TGTGCCACACGACAGGGTCTTAGTCACAGTGAAGCTTTCTTT,CATRQGLSHSEAFF
TRBV5-6,TRBJ2-5,TRBD2,-,TGTGCCAGCAGCTTGGGCGAGCGGGGGGGCGTGACCCAGTACTTC,CASSLGERGGVTQYF
TRBV9,TRBJ2-3,-,-,TGTGCCAGCAGCGATAGCGGCACCACAGATACGCAGTATTTT,CASSDSGTTDTQYF
TRBV29-1,TRBJ2-7,TRBD1,-,TGCAGCGTTGATATTTACGGGACAGGGTCCTACGAGCAGTACTTC,CSVDIYGTGSYEQYF